This T cell receptor (beta chain) derives from a study of control samples from healthy donors and cancer patients. J gave up 0 bases and V 4 bases, and 9 bases lay outside the gene matches. Germline lookup yields CDR1 SGDLS and CDR2 YYNGEE. This CDR3 contains 17 residues. Profiling relied on immunoSEQ multiplex PCR, and the TCRdb table lists in-frame clones only, not all of them. The sample carries roughly 100,000 clones, 83% recorded once. The receptor comes from a woman aged 50 to 60 in good health. The chain couples TRBV9 to TRBJ2-1; 8 bases are shared with TRBD2. Sequencing used blood. The CDR3 region is CASSPRASGSSYNEQFF. The CDR3 nucleotides are TGTGCCAGCAGCCCCCGGGCCAGCGGGAGCTCCTACAATGAGCAGTTCTTC. The full variable domain, completed using reference TRBV9 and TRBJ2-1, is DSGVTQTPKHLITATGQRVTLRCSPRSGDLSVYWYQQSLDQGLQFLIQYYNGEERAKGNILERFSAQQFPDLHSELNLSSLELGDSALYFCASSPRASGSSYNEQFFGPGTRLTVL.